What follows are 7 T cell receptor beta chains derived from one specimen sequenced in a study of vaccination effects on CD4 cells after COVID-19. Following culture for about ten days, CD4+ T cells were isolated. All study participants received two doses of BNT162b2 or mRNA-1273 vaccine. Measured with immunoSEQ multiplex PCR; TCRdb has only the in-frame clones, and not every one. The sample records 50,000 to 80,000 clones, more than 60% being singletons. These receptors have no identified antigens. The specimen comprised CD4+ T cells from PBMCs cultured without peptide, sampled after COVID-19 vaccination. The receptor set was obtained from a human donor who received a COVID-19 vaccine.

This clone has just one count. V gene TRBV5-5 combines with J gene TRBJ2-6, with D unresolved. Trimming stripped 0 bases from V and 2 bases from J, with 6 bases between. Germline V CDR1 and CDR2: SGHKS, YYEKEE (reference sequence). The CDR3 consists of 15 residues. CDR3 loop: CASSLALAGANVLTF. The CDR3 DNA follows: TGTGCCAGCAGCTTGGCCCTAGCTGGGGCCAACGTCCTGACTTTC.

This chain uses TRBV30 with TRBJ1-2; a weak D match, TRBD1 (5 bases). This CDR3 spans 15 amino acids. Germline CDR1 GTSNPN, CDR2 SVGIG (reference sequence). V lost 0 bases, J lost 2 bases, and 13 bases lay in between. The CDR3 region has the DNA TGTGCCTGGAGTGTACAGTTCAGGGCAAACTATGGCTACACCTTC. Translated, it gives CAWSVQFRANYGYTF.

V and J are TRBV7-3 and TRBJ2-1, with 8 bases that match TRBD1. The CDR3 consists of 13 residues. Germline loops: CDR1 SGHTA, CDR2 FQGTGA. The V and J ends lost 5 bases and 15 bases, in that order; junction bases with no gene match: 12. DNA of the CDR3: TGTGCCAGCAGCCTAATACCAGGACAGGGACTGTTCTTC. Encoded protein: CASSLIPGQGLFF.

CDR3 DNA: TGTGCCAGCAGCGTGCTGGGAAACACCATATATTTT. It yields the protein CASSVLGNTIYF. The V call is TRBV3-1 (or the pseudogene TRBV3-2), the J call TRBJ1-3; D unresolved. V dropped 5 bases and J dropped 4 bases, with 6 bases sitting between them. Looked up from germline, CDR1 is LGHDT and CDR2 is YNNKEL (reference sequence). This CDR3 is 12 amino acids long.

By sample fraction, this clone is medium-sized. The chain joins TRBV6-6 to TRBJ2-7; D is undetermined. With 4 bases removed from V and 7 bases from J, the gap between germline ends came to 11 bases. Per the germline V gene, CDR1 is MNHNY and CDR2 is SVGAGI (reference sequence). This CDR3 spans 12 amino acids. The CDR3 nucleotides are TGTGCCAGCAGTTTTTCAAACGGGGAGCAGTACGTC. Translated, it gives CASSFSNGEQYV.

The V and J genes are TRBV24-1 and TRBJ2-5; possible D gene TRBD2, 6 bases. Trimming removed 3 bases from V and 5 bases from J, with 15 bases in between. CDR1 is KGHDR, CDR2 SFDVKD, per germline. There are 15 residues in the CDR3. The CDR3 DNA is TGTGCCACCAGTGATCCCTCGGGGGAAGGGGAGACCCAGTACTTC. It specifies CATSDPSGEGETQYF.

The rearrangement links TRBV2 to TRBJ2-3, with 9 bases matching TRBD2. CDR3 size: 15 residues. The trim removed 6 bases at V and 4 bases at J, leaving 8 bases unmatched. CDR1 SNHLY and CDR2 FYNNEI come from the germline V gene. CDR3 loop: CASRDERTSADTQYF. CDR3 DNA sequence: TGTGCCAGCAGAGATGAACGGACTAGCGCAGATACGCAGTATTTT.